In its sample, the clone carrying this T cell receptor (beta chain) was seen a few times. Its antigen is as yet unknown. CDR3 length: 16 residues. J gave up 4 bases and V 5 bases, and 8 bases lay outside the gene matches. Looked up from germline, CDR1 is SEHNR and CDR2 is FQNEAQ (reference sequence). This entry is derived from a study of T-cell reconstitution after alpha-beta-depleted transplantation in children. Broader study findings: Where alpha-beta T cells came from about two months after transplant was reportedly several hundred expanded graft clones.

Unique molecular identifiers were incorporated into the prepared TCRbeta library. TCRdb reprocessed the PCR reads with MiXCR, giving one entry per CDR3 protein. The data show around 800,000 distinct CDR3 sequences, 16% seen once. This receptor was taken from a male patient aged 5 to 17 who had a stem cell transplant for acute lymphoblastic leukemia, so the T cells may come from the graft donor. The chain employs TRBV7-9 and TRBJ2-7; 13 bases map to TRBD2. Sequenced material: PBMCs, mostly from graft donor cells, taken 360 days after TCRalphabeta/CD19-depleted stem cell transplant. CDR3 amino acids: CASSRGLAGRMYEQYF. In DNA, the CDR3 is TGTGCCAGCAGCCGGGGACTAGCGGGAAGGATGTACGAGCAGTACTTC.